This TCR beta chain was sequenced in a study of vaccination and CD4 T cells after COVID-19. The treatment is: roughly 11-day PBMC culture with coronavirus spike peptide pools or control peptides (ViraFEST assay). Sequencing of cultured CD4+ T cell DNA used the Oncomine TCR Beta short-read assay. TCRdb redid the calling of the PCR reads with MiXCR, one entry per CDR3 protein. The sample lists 3,900 or so distinct CDR3 sequences, about 40% occurring once. Looked up from germline, CDR1 is MNHEY and CDR2 is SVGAGI. V lost 0 bases to trimming and J lost 5 bases; unmatched junction nucleotides: 6. The CDR3 has 15 residues. This clonotype is hyperexpanded (1% or more) within its sample. Its target is not known.

The V gene is TRBV6-5, the J gene TRBJ1-2, with TRBD1 matching over 7 bases. Sequencing input: CD4+ T cells from blood, cultured in vitro. The clonotype comes from a human donor who had recovered from COVID-19. The CDR3: CASSYSSGGIYGYTF. CDR3 nucleotides: TGTGCCAGCAGTTACTCGTCAGGGGGGATATATGGCTACACCTTC.